Listed below are T cell receptor beta chains from one sample, sequenced in a study of T cell repertoires in cytomegalovirus infection. MiXCR was run by TCRdb on the reads, yielding one entry per CDR3 protein. The sample holds a few hundred thousand distinct CDR3 sequences, under 20% seen once. Sequenced sample: PBMCs. The receptors come from a human donor in good health (CMV status not recorded). Some clones in this sample may be carry-over from other donors' samples. The CDR3 runs from the conserved cysteine through the conserved F or W. D genes are given only for firm matches. Size is stated for part of the rows, as once, few or many counts, or as a class when the clone is expanded.

d_call: -
j_call: TRBJ2-2
clone_size: -
v_call: TRBV18
cdr3_aa: CASSPLLPTTNTGELFF
cdr3_nt: TGTGCCAGCTCACCACTCCTACCAACCACGAACACCGGGGAGCTGTTTTTT

d_call: -
j_call: TRBJ2-7
clone_size: -
v_call: TRBV10-3
cdr3_aa: CAISESILGISSYEQYF
cdr3_nt: TGTGCCATCAGTGAGTCGATACTAGGGATCAGCTCCTACGAGCAGTACTTC

d_call: -
j_call: TRBJ1-1
clone_size: few
v_call: TRBV28
cdr3_aa: CASSSLLNTEAFF
cdr3_nt: TGTGCCAGCAGTTCGCTATTGAACACTGAAGCTTTCTTT

d_call: -
j_call: TRBJ1-1
clone_size: -
v_call: TRBV5-1
cdr3_aa: CASSLEAGSITEAFF
cdr3_nt: TGCGCCAGCAGCTTGGAAGCGGGGTCGATCACTGAAGCTTTCTTT

d_call: -
j_call: TRBJ2-3
clone_size: few
v_call: TRBV20-1
cdr3_aa: CSARVRLLDTQYF
cdr3_nt: TGCAGTGCTAGAGTCCGTTTACTAGATACGCAGTATTTT

d_call: TRBD1
j_call: TRBJ2-3
clone_size: -
v_call: TRBV7-3
cdr3_aa: CASSLMSGTTGGHF
cdr3_nt: TGTGCCAGCAGCTTAATGTCTGGAACAACAGGGGGTCATTTT

d_call: TRBD2
j_call: TRBJ2-7
clone_size: many
v_call: TRBV28
cdr3_aa: CASSFGLAGVYEQYF
cdr3_nt: TGTGCCAGCAGTTTTGGCCTAGCGGGGGTCTACGAGCAGTACTTC

d_call: TRBD1
j_call: TRBJ1-5
clone_size: -
v_call: TRBV19
cdr3_aa: CASSGRTGSHQPQHF
cdr3_nt: TGTGCCAGTAGTGGACGGACAGGGAGCCATCAGCCCCAGCATTTT

d_call: TRBD1
j_call: TRBJ1-6
clone_size: -
v_call: TRBV4-3
cdr3_aa: CASSRKTGDNSPLHF
cdr3_nt: TGCGCCAGCAGCCGAAAGACAGGGGACAATTCACCCCTCCACTTT

d_call: -
j_call: TRBJ1-4
clone_size: many
v_call: TRBV12-3/TRBV12-4
cdr3_aa: CASREENNEKLFF
cdr3_nt: TGTGCCAGTCGGGAGGAGAATAATGAAAAACTGTTTTTT

d_call: -
j_call: TRBJ1-5
clone_size: many
v_call: TRBV6-1
cdr3_aa: CASSKSTGTQHF
cdr3_nt: TGTGCCAGCAGCAAATCGACTGGGACCCAGCATTTT

d_call: -
j_call: TRBJ2-7
clone_size: -
v_call: TRBV2
cdr3_aa: CASSGFGPGGGPYEQYF
cdr3_nt: TGTGCCAGCTCCGGTTTTGGCCCTGGGGGTGGGCCCTACGAGCAGTACTTC

d_call: -
j_call: TRBJ2-7
clone_size: few
v_call: TRBV4-2
cdr3_aa: CASSQDYGGYEQYF
cdr3_nt: TGTGCCAGCAGCCAAGATTACGGGGGCTACGAGCAGTACTTC

d_call: -
j_call: TRBJ2-1
clone_size: many
v_call: TRBV7-2
cdr3_aa: CASGPSFQGRRGYNEQFF
cdr3_nt: TGTGCCAGCGGACCAAGCTTCCAAGGCCGACGGGGGTACAATGAGCAGTTCTTC

d_call: -
j_call: TRBJ2-3
clone_size: many
v_call: TRBV11-2
cdr3_aa: CASSSRNRGLVNNPDTQYF
cdr3_nt: TGTGCCAGCAGCTCTCGGAATAGAGGCCTCGTCAATAACCCAGATACGCAGTATTTT

d_call: TRBD1
j_call: TRBJ1-2
clone_size: few
v_call: TRBV9
cdr3_aa: CASSVGTGPMMGYTF
cdr3_nt: TGTGCCAGCAGCGTAGGGACAGGACCCATGATGGGCTACACCTTC

d_call: -
j_call: TRBJ2-2
clone_size: many
v_call: TRBV15
cdr3_aa: CATSRGGGKNTGELFF
cdr3_nt: TGTGCCACCAGCAGAGGTGGAGGGAAGAACACCGGGGAGCTGTTTTTT

d_call: -
j_call: TRBJ2-1
clone_size: -
v_call: TRBV7-9
cdr3_aa: CASSPQSNEQFF
cdr3_nt: TGTGCCAGCAGCCCCCAATCCAATGAGCAGTTCTTC

d_call: -
j_call: TRBJ2-2
clone_size: -
v_call: TRBV20-1
cdr3_aa: CSARRGQANTGELFF
cdr3_nt: TGCAGTGCTAGGAGAGGGCAGGCGAACACCGGGGAGCTGTTTTTT

d_call: -
j_call: TRBJ1-5
clone_size: many
v_call: TRBV19
cdr3_aa: CASMPGHSNQPQHF
cdr3_nt: TGTGCCAGCATGCCGGGCCATAGCAATCAGCCCCAGCATTTT

d_call: TRBD1
j_call: TRBJ2-7
clone_size: many
v_call: TRBV2
cdr3_aa: CASRRQGTYEQYF
cdr3_nt: TGTGCCAGCAGAAGACAGGGGACCTACGAGCAGTACTTC

d_call: -
j_call: TRBJ1-1
clone_size: -
v_call: TRBV10-3
cdr3_aa: CAIRITQNTEAFF
cdr3_nt: TGTGCCATCAGAATTACACAGAACACTGAAGCTTTCTTT

d_call: -
j_call: TRBJ1-5
clone_size: -
v_call: TRBV10-3
cdr3_aa: CAINEGGGDQPQHF
cdr3_nt: TGTGCCATCAACGAAGGGGGAGGAGACCAGCCCCAGCATTTT

d_call: -
j_call: TRBJ1-4
clone_size: -
v_call: TRBV6-2/TRBV6-3
cdr3_aa: CASSYPGYLQANEKLFF
cdr3_nt: TGTGCCAGCAGTTACCCGGGCTACCTGCAAGCTAATGAAAAACTGTTTTTT

d_call: -
j_call: TRBJ2-3
clone_size: -
v_call: TRBV11-2
cdr3_aa: CASSANWGSDTQYF
cdr3_nt: TGTGCCAGCAGCGCAAATTGGGGGTCAGATACGCAGTATTTT

d_call: -
j_call: TRBJ2-6
clone_size: many
v_call: TRBV2
cdr3_aa: CASSEWGSGANVLTF
cdr3_nt: TGTGCCAGCAGTGAATGGGGATCTGGGGCCAACGTCCTGACTTTC

d_call: -
j_call: TRBJ1-4
clone_size: few
v_call: TRBV28
cdr3_aa: CASSFTKGLPLFF
cdr3_nt: TGTGCCAGCAGTTTCACGAAGGGTTTGCCACTGTTTTTT

d_call: -
j_call: TRBJ1-2
clone_size: once
v_call: TRBV20-1
cdr3_aa: CSARGLTQGLRGNYGYTF
cdr3_nt: TGCAGTGCTAGGGGGTTGACGCAGGGCTTAAGGGGGAACTATGGCTACACCTTC

d_call: TRBD2
j_call: TRBJ2-5
clone_size: -
v_call: TRBV3-1
cdr3_aa: CASSQGTGGGVQETQYF
cdr3_nt: TGTGCCAGCAGCCAAGGCACCGGCGGGGGGGTCCAAGAGACCCAGTACTTC

d_call: -
j_call: TRBJ1-1
clone_size: -
v_call: TRBV29-1
cdr3_aa: CSVPVRDKNTEAFF
cdr3_nt: TGCAGCGTCCCCGTCCGGGACAAGAACACTGAAGCTTTCTTT

d_call: TRBD2
j_call: TRBJ2-7
clone_size: many
v_call: TRBV7-8
cdr3_aa: CASSQGVLAGPYEQYF
cdr3_nt: TGTGCCAGCAGCCAAGGGGTGCTAGCGGGGCCCTACGAGCAGTACTTC

d_call: TRBD1
j_call: TRBJ2-7
clone_size: many
v_call: TRBV28
cdr3_aa: CASSFVFRLGTGGDYEQYF
cdr3_nt: TGTGCCAGCAGTTTTGTCTTTCGCTTGGGGACAGGGGGCGACTACGAGCAGTACTTC